This TCR beta chain originates from a study of siplizumab effects on memory and regulatory T cells. General study points: Siplizumab, the agent tested, significantly reduced alloreactive sequences traceable to unstimulated CD4+ memory cells. Phenotypic classification as naive or memory proved unattainable for roughly 75-97% of proliferating CD4+ or CD8+ clones. Memory cells seemed less diverse than naive T cells, which also seemed major contributors to the alloresponse.

Around 9.2 x 10^4 TCR templates underwent assay in every sample. Profiled with immunoSEQ multiplex PCR; TCRdb holds only in-frame clones, not every one. Of approximately 56,000 clones listed, around 98% are singletons. The germline V gene encodes CDR1 MGHRA and CDR2 YSYEKL. This CDR3 has 15 amino acids. V lost 1 base to trimming and J lost 6 bases; unmatched junction nucleotides: 4. A note on this clone: Its matching antigen is unknown.

Sequences were obtained from naive CD8+ T cells sorted from blood. The J gene is TRBJ2-4, the V gene TRBV4-1, with 9 bases lining up with TRBD2. The sequence came from a human donor in good health. CDR3 sequence reads: CASSQVVAGVNIQYF. DNA for the CDR3: TGCGCCAGCAGCCAAGTTGTAGCGGGAGTAAACATTCAGTACTTC.